Shown below are 14 T cell receptor beta chains from a single sample sequenced in a study of cytomegalovirus exposure and HLA in healthy donors. The data were produced by immunoSEQ multiplex PCR, yet TCRdb's version contains in-frame clones alone and is incomplete. The repertoire holds around 60,000 clones, with roughly 95% as singletons. The specimen was PBMCs. These receptor sequences come from a woman under 30 in good health and CMV-seropositive.

This chain uses TRBV5-1 with TRBJ1-1; 7 nucleotides line up with TRBD1. CDR1 SGHRS and CDR2 YFSETQ come from the germline V gene. The CDR3 runs 15 residues. Germline trimming cut 2 bases from V and 3 bases from J; bases unmatched to any gene: 7. The CDR3 reads CASSFMTGTDTEAFF. CDR3 bases: TGCGCCAGCAGCTTCATGACAGGGACGGACACTGAAGCTTTCTTT. The variable domain in full, with the rest retrieved from reference TRBV5-1 and TRBJ1-1, is KAGVTQTPRYLIKTRGQQVTLSCSPISGHRSVSWYQQTPGQGLQFLFEYFSETQRNKGNFPGRFSGRQFSNSRSEMNVSTLELGDSALYLCASSFMTGTDTEAFFGQGTRLTVV.

This chain connects TRBV9 to TRBJ1-5; tentative D call: TRBD1 (5 bases). V was pared by 3 bases and J by 5 bases, with 9 bases between. CDR3 size: 13 residues. Germline lookup yields CDR1 SGDLS and CDR2 YYNGEE. DNA of the CDR3: TGTGCCAGCAGCGAGGCGGGACATCAGCCCCAGCATTTT. It translates to CASSEAGHQPQHF.

The chain has TRBV5-1 and TRBJ2-2, with D perhaps matching TRBD1 (5 bases). This CDR3 has 16 amino acids. Trimming left V 6 bases short and J 0 bases short, with 15 bases between. CDR1 is SGHRS, CDR2 YFSETQ, per germline. The CDR3: CASIIDRFANTGELFF. The CDR3 DNA follows: TGCGCCAGCATTATTGACAGATTCGCGAACACCGGGGAGCTGTTTTTT.

This chain uses TRBV6-6 with TRBJ2-2, with 11 positions matching TRBD1. V shed 7 bases and J 4 bases; nucleotides not matched to a gene: 2. Germline-derived CDR1 and CDR2 are MNHNY and SVGAGI (reference sequence). CDR3 length: 14 amino acids. CDR3: CASKGTGGTGELFF. The CDR3, as DNA: TGTGCCAGCAAGGGGACAGGGGGCACCGGGGAGCTGTTTTTT.

The V gene is TRBV5-4, the J gene TRBJ2-4; D is undetermined. The CDR3 totals 14 residues. Trimming shortened V by 0 bases and J by 6 bases, and 10 bases separated the two germline ends. CDR1 is SGHNT, CDR2 YYREEE, per germline (reference sequence). The CDR3 bases are TGTGCCAGCAGCTTGGGAGAGGAGCTAAACATTCAGTACTTC. Translating it yields CASSLGEELNIQYF.

Worth noting for this clone: One end of the junction is discordant with germline, which a read error may explain. In nucleotides, the CDR3 is TGTGCCAGCAGCTCGGAACTAGCGGGAGCTTACCAGGAGACCCAGTACTTC. Protein product: CASSSELAGAYQETQYF. The V call is TRBV11-2, the J call TRBJ2-5, with 11 bases fitting TRBD2. From germline, CDR1 is SGHAT and CDR2 FQNNGV. CDR3 length equals 17 residues.

The chain combines TRBV2 with TRBJ1-4, with D unresolved. Trimming cost V 4 bases and J 6 bases, with 9 bases left between them. The CDR3 has 13 residues. Germline CDR1 reads SNHLY; CDR2 reads FYNNEI. The CDR3 protein is CASSVQKDEKLFF. CDR3 in DNA: TGTGCCAGCAGTGTACAGAAGGATGAAAAACTGTTTTTT.

The chain is built from TRBV1 and TRBJ2-7; the listed D gene, TRBD1, was not tested against the DNA. TRBV1 corresponds to a pseudogene. The CDR3 totals 13 residues. The DNA of the CDR3 is TGCACCAGCAGCCGGGACAGATCCTACGAGCAGTACTTC. It yields the protein CTSSRDRSYEQYF.

The chain couples TRBV19 to TRBJ2-1; perhaps TRBD2 as D (7 bases). Trimming stripped 7 bases from V and 4 bases from J, with 14 bases between. The CDR3 is 14 amino acids. Looked up from germline, CDR1 is LNHDA and CDR2 is SQIVND (reference sequence). The CDR3 coding sequence is TGTGCCAGTACCTTCGGGGGGCAATACAATGAGCAGTTCTTC. Translating gives CASTFGGQYNEQFF.

This clone came up once. The chain employs TRBV11-3 and TRBJ2-1; possible D gene TRBD2, 6 bases. V shed 5 bases and J shed 6 bases, with 14 bases lying between them. Per the germline V gene, CDR1 is SGHNT and CDR2 is YENEEA. CDR3 size: 14 residues. The CDR3 DNA follows: TGTGCCAGCAGCATAGGCTACGGGGGCAATGAGCAGTTCTTC. This encodes CASSIGYGGNEQFF.

The CDR3 loop reads CASSQDRRNTGELFF. CDR3 coding DNA: TGCGCCAGCAGCCAAGATCGCAGGAACACCGGGGAGCTGTTTTTT. This chain connects TRBV4-1 to TRBJ2-2; no firm D call. Per the germline V gene, CDR1 is MGHRA and CDR2 is YSYEKL. V was shortened by 0 bases and J by 1 base, with 6 bases between the two germline ends. The CDR3 is 15 amino acids.

This chain joins TRBV7-3 and TRBJ2-3; 12 bases line up with TRBD1. The germline gives CDR1 SGHTA, CDR2 FQGTGA. V gave up 5 bases and J gave up 1 base; unmatched junction bases: 10. The CDR3 covers 18 residues. CDR3 nucleotides: TGTGCCAGCAGCGCCGCACCGGGGACAGGGGGCCGCACAGATACGCAGTATTTT. It encodes CASSAAPGTGGRTDTQYF. The full variable domain, its missing parts supplied by reference TRBV7-3 and TRBJ2-3, is GAGVSQTPSNKVTEKGKYVELRCDPISGHTALYWYRQSLGQGPEFLIYFQGTGAADDSGLPNDRFFAVRPEGSVSTLKIQRTERGDSAVYLCASSAAPGTGGRTDTQYFGPGTRLTVL.

In DNA, the CDR3 is TGTGCCAGCAGCCTAGAGCGGGTCAGCACAGATACGCAGTATTTT. Its translation is CASSLERVSTDTQYF. This chain joins TRBV27 and TRBJ2-3, with D perhaps matching TRBD2 (6 bases). V was clipped by 6 bases and J by 0 bases, with 13 bases between them. CDR3 length equals 15 residues. Germline assignment: CDR1 MNHEY and CDR2 SMNVEV (reference sequence).

Regarding this clone: Different DNA sequences within this sample yield the same CDR3. The V call is TRBV7-2, the J call TRBJ1-6, with D tentatively TRBD1 (5 bases). V lost 0 bases, J lost 10 bases, and 10 bases lay in between. There are 14 residues in the CDR3. The germline V gene has CDR1 SGHTA and CDR2 FQGNSA. The CDR3 loop is CASSLAGRGSPLHF. As DNA, the CDR3 is TGTGCCAGCAGCTTAGCAGGGAGGGGATCACCCCTCCACTTT.